A selection of T cell receptor beta chains follows, all from one sample in a study of shared T cell receptors in the human thymus. Clones were read by immunoSEQ multiplex PCR, and TCRdb kept only the in-frame ones, dropping some. Of approximately 730,000 clones in the sample, around 85% were seen once. This same sample was also taken into another study, of human thymus T cells.

Sequenced material: thymocytes. These receptors came from a girl less than two years old with a congenital heart defect. Both conserved end residues are part of each CDR3. Each record gives: J gene, clone size, V gene, D gene, CDR3 protein, CDR3 DNA. The D gene is left open where the match is weak. Only part of the rows carry a size: once, few, many, or a class if the clone is expanded.

J: TRBJ1-5; size: -; V: TRBV6-6; D: -; CDR3: CASSYPSGQGPQPQHF; DNA: TGTGCCAGCAGTTACCCTAGCGGGCAGGGGCCTCAGCCCCAGCATTTT
J: TRBJ1-1; size: -; V: TRBV25-1; D: -; CDR3: CASSDLDMRGAEAFF; DNA: TGTGCCAGCAGTGACTTGGACATGCGCGGGGCTGAAGCTTTCTTT
J: TRBJ2-7; size: once; V: TRBV11-2; D: -; CDR3: CASSLAYEQYF; DNA: TGTGCCAGCAGCTTAGCGTACGAGCAGTACTTC
J: TRBJ2-3; size: -; V: TRBV7-8; D: TRBD2; CDR3: CASSHHSGGVSTDTQYF; DNA: TGTGCCAGCAGCCACCATAGCGGGGGGGTGAGCACAGATACGCAGTATTTT
J: TRBJ2-3; size: -; V: TRBV4-3; D: TRBD2; CDR3: CASSQERRSGGRGDTQYF; DNA: TGCGCCAGCAGCCAAGAGAGGAGAAGCGGGGGGCGGGGAGATACGCAGTATTTT
J: TRBJ1-6; size: once; V: TRBV15; D: TRBD1; CDR3: CATSRPSTGAQGAVGSPLHF; DNA: TGTGCCACCAGCAGACCTTCAACCGGGGCCCAGGGGGCCGTCGGTTCACCCCTCCACTTT
J: TRBJ2-3; size: -; V: TRBV5-6; D: TRBD2; CDR3: CASSLISGGARTDTQYF; DNA: TGTGCCAGCAGCTTGATAAGCGGGGGGGCTCGGACAGATACGCAGTATTTT
J: TRBJ1-2; size: once; V: TRBV6-5; D: TRBD1; CDR3: CASSGTGYHGYTF; DNA: TGTGCCAGCAGTGGGACAGGGTACCATGGCTACACCTTC
J: TRBJ1-4; size: -; V: TRBV5-6; D: TRBD1; CDR3: CASSSRDRGVATNEKLFF; DNA: TGTGCCAGCAGCTCCCGGGACAGGGGTGTGGCAACTAATGAAAAACTGTTTTTT
J: TRBJ1-2; size: once; V: TRBV7-2; D: -; CDR3: CASSLALTGTKPSYYGYTF; DNA: TGTGCCAGCAGCTTAGCGCTAACGGGGACAAAACCGTCGTACTATGGCTACACCTTC
J: TRBJ1-6; size: once; V: TRBV5-1; D: -; CDR3: CASSRETGFLSPLHF; DNA: TGCGCCAGCAGCCGGGAAACAGGGTTTTTATCCCCCCTCCACTTT
J: TRBJ2-1; size: -; V: TRBV19; D: TRBD2; CDR3: CASSGGISYNEQFF; DNA: TGTGCCAGTAGCGGGGGGATCTCCTACAATGAGCAGTTCTTC
J: TRBJ2-2; size: -; V: TRBV2; D: -; CDR3: CASSDSANTGELFF; DNA: TGTGCCAGCAGTGACAGTGCGAACACCGGGGAGCTGTTTTTT
J: TRBJ2-3; size: -; V: TRBV5-6; D: -; CDR3: CASSQATDTQYF; DNA: TGTGCCAGCAGCCAAGCCACAGATACGCAGTATTTT
J: TRBJ1-2; size: -; V: TRBV19; D: -; CDR3: CASSPNQRPNYGYTF; DNA: TGTGCCAGTAGTCCTAACCAGCGGCCGAACTATGGCTACACCTTC
J: TRBJ2-3; size: -; V: TRBV2; D: TRBD1; CDR3: CASRTGQLVRTQYF; DNA: TGTGCCAGCAGGACAGGGCAATTGGTCCGAACGCAGTATTTT
J: TRBJ2-1; size: -; V: TRBV4-1; D: TRBD1; CDR3: CASSHHRDRGENEQFF; DNA: TGCGCCAGCAGCCACCACCGGGACAGGGGAGAGAATGAGCAGTTCTTC
J: TRBJ1-5; size: once; V: TRBV27; D: -; CDR3: CASSLGGRESNQPQHF; DNA: TGTGCCAGCAGTTTGGGAGGGCGGGAGAGCAATCAGCCCCAGCATTTT
J: TRBJ1-6; size: -; V: TRBV19; D: TRBD1; CDR3: CASSKNRDSNSPLHF; DNA: TGTGCCAGTAGCAAAAACCGGGACAGTAATTCACCCCTCCACTTT
J: TRBJ1-1; size: -; V: TRBV5-1; D: -; CDR3: CASSLAVKFPRTEAFF; DNA: TGCGCCAGCAGCTTGGCCGTAAAGTTCCCCAGGACTGAAGCTTTCTTT
J: TRBJ2-3; size: -; V: TRBV5-4; D: -; CDR3: CASSRFQSTDTQYF; DNA: TGTGCCAGCAGCCGTTTTCAGAGCACAGATACGCAGTATTTT
J: TRBJ1-4; size: -; V: TRBV7-2; D: -; CDR3: CASSLPTGYESTNEKLFF; DNA: TGTGCCAGCAGCTTACCGACAGGTTACGAGTCGACTAATGAAAAACTGTTTTTT